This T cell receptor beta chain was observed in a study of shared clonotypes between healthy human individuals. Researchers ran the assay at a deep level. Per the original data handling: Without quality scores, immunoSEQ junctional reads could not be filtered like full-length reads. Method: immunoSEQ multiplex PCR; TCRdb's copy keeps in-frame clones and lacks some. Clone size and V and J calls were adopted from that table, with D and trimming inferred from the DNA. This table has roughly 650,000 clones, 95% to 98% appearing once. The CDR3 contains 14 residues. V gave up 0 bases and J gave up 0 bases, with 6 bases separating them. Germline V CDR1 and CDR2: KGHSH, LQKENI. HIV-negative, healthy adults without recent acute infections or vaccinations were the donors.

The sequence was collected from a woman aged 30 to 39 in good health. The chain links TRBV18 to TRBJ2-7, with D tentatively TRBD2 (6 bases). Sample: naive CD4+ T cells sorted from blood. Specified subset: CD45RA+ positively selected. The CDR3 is CASSPPTSSYEQYF. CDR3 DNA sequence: TGTGCCAGCTCACCACCGACTAGCTCCTACGAGCAGTACTTC.